Below, 23 T cell receptor beta chains from the same sample are listed, as sequenced in a study of PD-1 blockade in classical Hodgkin lymphoma. Profiling relied on immunoSEQ multiplex PCR, and the TCRdb table lists in-frame clones only, not all of them. The sample holds 40,000 to 45,000 clones, about 71% seen once. Each and every patient relapsed after autologous stem cell transplantation, and patients got differing brentuximab vedotin exposure. The starting material was peripheral blood mononuclear cells (PBMCs), obtained at baseline. The receptors shown here come from a human donor with classical Hodgkin lymphoma.

V and J are TRBV9 and TRBJ2-1; 7 bases agree with TRBD2. Trimming at V came to 0 bases and at J to 2 bases, leaving 2 bases not matched to a gene. Germline V lookup: CDR1 SGDLS, CDR2 YYNGEE. The CDR3 consists of 15 residues. The DNA for the CDR3 is TGTGCCAGCAGCGTAGAGCGGGAACCCTACAATGAGCAGTTCTTC. Translating it yields CASSVEREPYNEQFF.

This chain connects TRBV6-5 to TRBJ1-2, with D maybe TRBD1 (5 bases). This CDR3 has 16 residues. From germline, CDR1 is MNHEY and CDR2 SVGAGI. V was shortened by 4 bases and J by 8 bases, with 23 bases between the two germline ends. The CDR3 sequence is CASSFQSEGYPEGYTF. For the CDR3, the DNA is TGTGCCAGCAGTTTTCAATCGGAGGGGTACCCGGAGGGCTACACCTTC.

This rearrangement joins TRBV7-9 to TRBJ1-4, with D maybe TRBD1 (5 bases). The CDR3 totals 15 residues. Germline-derived CDR1 and CDR2 are SEHNR and FQNEAQ (reference sequence). V lost 2 bases, J lost 7 bases, and 14 bases lay in between. The CDR3 protein is CASSLNEGIGEKLFF. CDR3 DNA: TGTGCCAGCAGCTTAAATGAGGGGATCGGTGAAAAACTGTTTTTT. The variable domain in full, with the rest retrieved from reference TRBV7-9 and TRBJ1-4, is DTGVSQNPRHKITKRGQNVTFRCDPISEHNRLYWYRQTLGQGPEFLTYFQNEAQLEKSRLLSDRFSAERPKGSFSTLEIQRTEQGDSAMYLCASSLNEGIGEKLFFGSGTQLSVL.

The V and J genes are TRBV18 and TRBJ2-1; the D gene is possibly TRBD2 (6 bases). Germline V gene sequence: CDR1 KGHSH, CDR2 LQKENI. The V gene lost 0 bases and the J gene lost 8 bases, with 11 bases spanning the gap. The CDR3 totals 14 residues. CDR3 loop: CASSPPSSDYEQFF. The CDR3 nucleotides are TGTGCCAGCTCACCACCGTCTAGCGACTATGAGCAGTTCTTC.

The gene calls are TRBV28 and TRBJ1-5, with D possibly being TRBD1 (5 bases). From germline, CDR1 is MDHEN and CDR2 SYDVKM. V was shortened by 4 bases and J by 2 bases, with 21 bases between the two germline ends. The CDR3 is 18 amino acids. The CDR3 nucleotides are TGTGCCAGCAGTTCCGCCGCTGGAGGGGCGGTGGGCAATCAGCCCCAGCATTTT. Amino acid sequence: CASSSAAGGAVGNQPQHF. The full variable domain, with the rest looked up from reference TRBV28 and TRBJ1-5, is DVKVTQSSRYLVKRTGEKVFLECVQDMDHENMFWYRQDPGLGLRLIYFSYDVKMKEKGDIPEGYSVSREKKERFSLILESASTNQTSMYLCASSSAAGGAVGNQPQHFGDGTRLSIL.

This chain links TRBV11-2 with TRBJ2-3; D is unresolved. CDR1 SGHAT and CDR2 FQNNGV come from the germline V gene. V shed 1 base and J shed 2 bases, with 10 bases lying between them. This CDR3 has 15 residues. The CDR3 sequence: CASSLGVGYTDTQYF. CDR3 nucleotides: TGTGCCAGCAGCTTAGGGGTGGGCTACACAGATACGCAGTATTTT.

This clone came up a few times. The chain has TRBV27 and TRBJ2-6; D remains unclear. This CDR3 is 12 amino acids long. Per germline, CDR1 MNHEY and CDR2 SMNVEV (reference sequence). The V end lost 4 bases, the J end lost 2 bases, and 0 bases lay between the germline ends. The CDR3 DNA sequence: TGTGCCAGCAGTTCTGGGGCCAACGTCCTGACTTTC. This gives the protein CASSSGANVLTF.

This clone was recorded once. The chain employs TRBV9 and TRBJ2-3; D gene ambiguous. The V gene's germline CDR1 is SGDLS and CDR2 YYNGEE. V was pared by 2 bases and J by 4 bases, with 8 bases between. This CDR3 has 13 residues. The CDR3 bases are TGTGCCAGCAGCGTGAACAGCCCAGATACGCAGTATTTT. It yields the protein CASSVNSPDTQYF.

This sequence joins TRBV9 and TRBJ2-3; D possibly matches TRBD1 or TRBD2 (5 bases each). V was clipped by 4 bases and J by 4 bases, with 22 bases between them. The CDR3 totals 17 residues. CDR1 and CDR2 (germline): SGDLS, YYNGEE. CDR3 amino acids: CASSTLRDGMGADTQYF. The CDR3 region has the DNA TGTGCCAGCAGCACACTCCGGGACGGCATGGGCGCAGATACGCAGTATTTT.

The chain has TRBV29-1 and TRBJ2-1; the D is unclear. The CDR3 spans 12 residues. V was trimmed by 1 base and J by 6 bases, leaving 7 bases between them. Germline V CDR1 and CDR2: SQVTM, ANQGSEA. For the CDR3, the DNA is TGCAGCGTTGAAGCAGTTTCCAATGAGCAGTTCTTC. Translated, it gives CSVEAVSNEQFF.

The chain uses TRBV7-3 and TRBJ2-2; D is uncertain. The CDR3 consists of 12 residues. The ends were cut back, 5 bases at V and 7 bases at J, with 8 bases in the middle. The germline CDR1 and CDR2 sequences are SGHTA and FQGTGA. The CDR3 reads CASSPTGGELFF. The CDR3 DNA reads as TGTGCCAGCAGCCCTACCGGCGGGGAGCTGTTTTTT.

The CDR3 region is CASSQDGNTEAFF. CDR3 DNA: TGCGCCAGCAGCCAAGATGGAAACACTGAAGCTTTCTTT. The chain carries TRBV4-3 and TRBJ1-1; D gene uncertain. The germline gives CDR1 LGHNA, CDR2 YSLEER. CDR3 length equals 13 residues. Trimming pared 0 bases from V and 2 bases from J, leaving 4 bases between.

The chain is built from TRBV7-8 and TRBJ2-1; D is uncertain. Germline lookup yields CDR1 SGHVS and CDR2 FQNEAQ. Trimming removed 5 bases at V and 7 bases at J, with 18 bases between. The length of the CDR3 is 15 residues. In DNA, the CDR3 is TGTGCCAGCAGCGTTTGGCACGACTTGGTGAATGAGCAGTTCTTC. Its translation: CASSVWHDLVNEQFF. Variable domain in full (rest from reference TRBV7-8 and TRBJ2-1): GAGVSQSPRYKVAKRGQDVALRCDPISGHVSLFWYQQALGQGPEFLTYFQNEAQLDKSGLPSDRFFAERPEGSVSTLKIQRTQQEDSAVYLCASSVWHDLVNEQFFGPGTRLTVL.

The sample holds a few counts of this clone. This chain uses TRBV9 with TRBJ2-1; 8 nucleotides line up with TRBD2. Trimming cost V 4 bases and J 8 bases; bases outside gene matches: 11. The CDR3 runs to 15 residues. Germline V lookup: CDR1 SGDLS, CDR2 YYNGEE. The CDR3 DNA is TGTGCCAGCAGCATCTGGAGCGGGAGCGAGGATGAGCAGTTCTTC. Encoded protein: CASSIWSGSEDEQFF.

The chain carries TRBV11-3 and TRBJ2-5; 10 bases fit TRBD2. The V and J ends lost 0 bases and 4 bases, in that order; junction bases with no gene match: 17. CDR1 and CDR2 from the germline V gene are SGHNT and YENEEA. CDR3 size: 20 residues. The CDR3 is CASSLDPASGSIISGETQYF. CDR3 bases: TGTGCCAGCAGCTTAGATCCGGCTAGCGGGAGCATTATATCGGGAGAGACCCAGTACTTC.

The V gene is TRBV7-9, the J gene TRBJ1-1, with D possibly TRBD1 on 5 matching bases. CDR1 and CDR2 from the germline V gene are SEHNR and FQNEAQ (reference sequence). The CDR3 consists of 15 residues. Trimming removed 6 bases from V and 5 bases from J, with 19 bases in between. In nucleotides, the CDR3 is TGTGCCAGCAGAGAGGTCCGGGGCGGAAAAACTGAAGCTTTCTTT. Translation gives CASREVRGGKTEAFF.

This clone was seen just once. The rearrangement uses TRBV5-1 and TRBJ2-3; TRBD1 matches 7 bases. The CDR3 has 15 residues. Per the germline V gene, CDR1 is SGHRS and CDR2 is YFSETQ. V dropped 0 bases and J dropped 1; count of bases not matched to a gene: 2. This CDR3 is CASSLGQGGTDTQYF. The DNA of the CDR3 is TGCGCCAGCAGCTTGGGCCAGGGGGGCACAGATACGCAGTATTTT.

V gene TRBV4-1 combines with J gene TRBJ1-1; 8 nucleotides align to TRBD1. Germline lookup yields CDR1 MGHRA and CDR2 YSYEKL. The length of the CDR3 is 15 residues. J gave up 0 bases and V 2 bases, and 2 bases lay outside the gene matches. CDR3 sequence: CASSQQGALNTEAFF. CDR3 coding DNA: TGCGCCAGCAGCCAACAGGGGGCTTTGAACACTGAAGCTTTCTTT.

The genes are TRBV7-2 and TRBJ2-1; D is undetermined. CDR1 is SGHTA, CDR2 FQGNSA, per germline. The CDR3 contains 12 residues. The V and J ends lost 3 bases and 6 bases respectively, with 6 bases between them. CDR3 amino acids: CASSFALNEQFF. CDR3 coding DNA: TGTGCCAGCAGCTTCGCCCTCAATGAGCAGTTCTTC.

The rearrangement joins TRBV7-3 to TRBJ1-6, with D perhaps matching TRBD1 (5 bases). Germline CDR1 SGHTA, CDR2 FQGTGA. Trimming took off 5 bases at V and 9 bases at J, with 17 bases between the two ends. The CDR3 covers 15 residues. The DNA for the CDR3 is TGTGCCAGCAGCGTGGACACCTCAAGTCGTTCACCCCTCCACTTT. This sequence encodes CASSVDTSSRSPLHF.

The rearrangement uses TRBV7-3 and TRBJ1-5; D is uncertain. This CDR3 region has 14 residues. The ends were cut back, 5 bases at V and 3 bases at J, with 11 bases in the middle. Germline V lookup: CDR1 SGHTA, CDR2 FQGTGA. CDR3 sequence reads: CASSPGNTNQPQHF. The CDR3 DNA is TGTGCCAGCAGCCCAGGCAACACCAATCAGCCCCAGCATTTT.

The rearrangement joins TRBV30 to TRBJ1-1; the D gene is possibly TRBD1 (5 bases). V lost 0 bases and J 6 bases, leaving 14 bases between the germline ends. The CDR3 extends over 14 amino acids. Looked up from germline, CDR1 is GTSNPN and CDR2 is SVGIG (reference sequence). DNA of the CDR3: TGTGCCTGGAGTGTTGGGACGGGCCGAGCTGAAGCTTTCTTT. The encoded protein is CAWSVGTGRAEAFF.

The genes are TRBV25-1 and TRBJ1-1; TRBD1 agrees at 7 bases. The CDR3 sequence is 18 residues long. The V gene end was trimmed by 1 base and the J gene end by 4 bases; junction bases not matched to a gene: 15. Per the germline V gene, CDR1 is MGHDK and CDR2 is SYGVNS. The CDR3 DNA is TGTGCCAGCAGTGAATCCCCCTATGACAGGGTCTTTGGCACTGAAGCTTTCTTT. Amino acids: CASSESPYDRVFGTEAFF.